The 15 T cell receptor beta chains presented below share a single source sample, sequenced in a study of blood T cell repertoires in COVID-19 (dated by TCRdb to 2018 to 2021). Receptors were amplified or captured by the immunoSEQ multiplex PCR assay. TCRdb took this table from immuneACCESS and kept in-frame rearrangements with V and J called. Such tables lack part of the clones; where checked against another copy, unresolved V genes explain under half of the gap, and the rest is unexplained. The sample profile shows around 330,000 clones; 90% of them were found once. The ten largest clones add up to roughly 2.6% of the sample. The sample taken for sequencing was PBMCs or T cells enriched from blood (not recorded which). These receptors all come from a man aged 55 to 70 who had recovered from COVID-19.

This clone was observed a handful of times. Other DNA sequences in this sample translate to the same CDR3. The genes are TRBV19 and TRBJ2-1; D gene unclear. Trimming pared 1 base from V and 7 bases from J, leaving 5 bases between. Germline lookup yields CDR1 LNHDA and CDR2 SQIVND (reference sequence). The CDR3 totals 12 residues. The CDR3 region has the DNA TGTGCCAGTAGTATAGGAGGAAATGAGCAGTTCTTC. Translated: CASSIGGNEQFF.

The rearrangement uses TRBV10-3 and TRBJ2-1, with 7 bases matching TRBD2. The ends lost 5 bases at V and 7 bases at J; junction bases unmatched: 8. The V gene's germline CDR1 is ENHRY and CDR2 SYGVKD. There are 14 residues in the CDR3. The CDR3 spells CAISPSGYGNEQFF. For the CDR3, the DNA is TGTGCCATCAGTCCTAGCGGCTATGGAAATGAGCAGTTCTTC.

This clone was counted between two and nine times. The J gene is TRBJ1-3, the V gene TRBV7-2; possible D gene TRBD1, 5 bases. Germline lookup yields CDR1 SGHTA and CDR2 FQGNSA. V dropped 4 bases and J dropped 4 bases, with 11 bases sitting between them. The CDR3 length is 14 residues. CDR3 DNA: TGTGCCAGCAGCTCAGACAGAAAAGGAAACACCATATATTTT. Protein: CASSSDRKGNTIYF.

V is TRBV5-1 and J is TRBJ2-1; 9 positions agree with TRBD2. The CDR3 extends over 16 amino acids. J gave up 0 bases and V 3 bases, and 4 bases lay outside the gene matches. Looked up from germline, CDR1 is SGHRS and CDR2 is YFSETQ. Written as DNA, the CDR3 is TGCGCCAGCAGCTGGACTAGCGCGAGCTCCTACAATGAGCAGTTCTTC. Translating it yields CASSWTSASSYNEQFF.

The chain joins TRBV6-2 or TRBV6-3 to TRBJ2-1; 7 bases agree with TRBD1. This CDR3 contains 17 residues. Trimming took 2 bases from V and 9 from J; bases not matched to a gene: 16. Germline CDR1 is MNHEY and CDR2 is SVGEGT. In DNA, the CDR3 is TGTGCCAGCAGTTACAACAACTATGACAGGGTGGAGGTTGAGCAGTTCTTC. Translation: CASSYNNYDRVEVEQFF.

The chain carries TRBV5-6 and TRBJ1-2, with D perhaps TRBD1 (5 bases). V was shortened by 4 bases and J by 12 bases, with 25 bases between the two germline ends. CDR3 length: 15 amino acids. The germline V gene has CDR1 SGHDT and CDR2 YYEEEE. DNA of the CDR3: TGTGCCAGCAGCGAGGACCTTGGAGGGACGCGGTCAAACACCTTC. This translates into CASSEDLGGTRSNTF. The entire variable domain, with the rest obtained from reference TRBV5-6 and TRBJ1-2, is as follows: DAGVTQSPTHLIKTRGQQVTLRCSPKSGHDTVSWYQQALGQGPQFIFQYYEEEERQRGNFPDRFSGHQFPNYSSELNVNALLLGDSALYLCASSEDLGGTRSNTFGSGTRLTVV.

V gene TRBV3-1 (or the pseudogene TRBV3-2) combines with J gene TRBJ1-2, with 7 positions matching TRBD1. J gave up 3 bases and V 3 bases, and 10 bases lay outside the gene matches. The CDR3 is made up of 16 amino acids. Per the germline V gene, CDR1 is LGHDT and CDR2 is YNNKEL (reference sequence). CDR3 sequence reads: CASSQEQGISHYGYTF. The CDR3, as DNA: TGTGCCAGCAGCCAGGAACAGGGGATTTCCCACTATGGCTACACCTTC.

V gene TRBV6-1 combines with J gene TRBJ1-2; D is ambiguous. V was shortened by 3 bases and J by 5 bases, with 7 bases between the two germline ends. Germline V lookup: CDR1 MNHNS, CDR2 SASEGT. The CDR3 loop spans 12 amino acids. CDR3 sequence reads: CASSDTVYGYTF. The CDR3 nucleotides read TGTGCCAGCAGTGACACAGTTTATGGCTACACCTTC.

The chain has TRBV3-1 (or the pseudogene TRBV3-2) and TRBJ1-5, with 11 nucleotides matching TRBD1. Germline loops: CDR1 LGHDT, CDR2 YNNKEL (reference sequence). The CDR3 totals 16 residues. Trimming took 0 bases from V and 6 from J; bases not matched to a gene: 4. CDR3 bases: TGTGCCAGCAGCCAAGACCGGACAGGGGGCGGTCAGCCCCAGCATTTT. This sequence encodes CASSQDRTGGGQPQHF.

This clone has more than one count but fewer than ten. The genes are TRBV6-5 and TRBJ1-1; TRBD1 is a possible D gene (6 bases). The CDR3 loop spans 15 amino acids. Trimming took off 6 bases at V and 1 base at J, with 15 bases between the two ends. Germline assignment: CDR1 MNHEY and CDR2 SVGAGI. CDR3: CASRDTGRENTEAFF. The CDR3 nucleotides read TGTGCCAGCAGGGATACAGGGCGTGAGAACACTGAAGCTTTCTTT.

Only a few counts were recorded for this clone. The J gene is TRBJ1-6, the V gene TRBV27; the match to TRBD1 covers 10 bases. Germline V lookup: CDR1 MNHEY, CDR2 SMNVEV (reference sequence). Unmatched junction bases numbered 5, after V lost 8 bases and J lost 10 bases. The CDR3 covers 13 residues. The CDR3 DNA reads TGTGCCAGCGGCCGGGACAGGGGATCACCCCTCCACTTT. Residues: CASGRDRGSPLHF.

The chain carries TRBV4-1 and TRBJ2-5; weak D call: TRBD1 (5 bases). This CDR3 region has 15 residues. Germline V gene sequence: CDR1 MGHRA, CDR2 YSYEKL. V was cut by 0 bases and J by 4 bases, with 12 bases left in between. CDR3 residues: CASSQDGHRAETQYF. CDR3 nucleotide sequence: TGCGCCAGCAGCCAAGATGGACACAGAGCAGAGACCCAGTACTTC.

This clone was seen a few times. The rearrangement uses TRBV29-1 and TRBJ2-3, with D maybe TRBD2 (5 bases). The germline CDR1 and CDR2 sequences are SQVTM and ANQGSEA. With 5 bases removed from V and 1 base from J, the gap between germline ends came to 7 bases. This CDR3 contains 12 residues. CDR3 DNA sequence: TGCAGCGTTCGGGATGGCACAGATACGCAGTATTTT. Translated, it gives CSVRDGTDTQYF.

V gene TRBV7-2 combines with J gene TRBJ2-7; 10 bases agree with TRBD2. This CDR3 contains 17 residues. With V trimmed by 7 bases and J by 1 base, 13 bases remained unmatched. Germline assignment: CDR1 SGHTA and CDR2 FQGNSA. The CDR3 DNA reads as TGTGCCAGCACCCCGAGGGCTAGCGGGGGCTGGTCCTACGAGCAGTACTTC. It translates to CASTPRASGGWSYEQYF.

This clone was recorded only once. This rearrangement joins TRBV19 to TRBJ1-3; possibly TRBD1 for D (5 bases). The V gene's germline CDR1 is LNHDA and CDR2 SQIVND (reference sequence). Trimming stripped 5 bases from V and 0 bases from J, with 20 bases between. The CDR3 is 18 residues long. CDR3 coding DNA: TGTGCCAGTAGTCGATATTCGGATAGGGGCAGCTCTGGAAACACCATATATTTT. The encoded protein is CASSRYSDRGSSGNTIYF.